This T cell receptor beta chain emerged from a study of vaccination and CD4 T cells after COVID-19. As concerns this clonotype: Its target is not known.

The Oncomine TCR Beta short-read assay sequenced DNA from cultured CD4+ T cells. MiXCR, applied by TCRdb to the PCR reads, yields one record per CDR3 protein. The sample records about 4,600 distinct CDR3 sequences, roughly three fifths being singletons. The treatment is: roughly nine-day PBMC culture with coronavirus spike peptide pools or control peptides (ViraFEST assay). According to the study, CD4+ T cells from the unexposed donor were gathered ahead of the COVID-19 pandemic (2011-2018). V lost 4 bases and J lost 2; bases outside the gene matches: 9. CDR3 length: 16 amino acids. Germline V gene data show CDR1 as DFQATT and CDR2 as SNEGSKA (reference sequence).

This clonotype was obtained from a human donor in good health. The specimen was CD4+ T cells from blood, cultured in vitro. The chain carries TRBV20-1 and TRBJ1-5; 9 positions match TRBD1. Here the CDR3 reads CSAMNRGRGGNQPQHF. The CDR3 bases are TGCAGTGCTATGAACAGGGGGCGTGGAGGCAATCAGCCCCAGCATTTT.